The 3 T cell receptor beta chains listed next were all sequenced from one sample in a study of vaccination effects on CD4 cells after COVID-19. Upon completion of 10 to 11 days in culture, CD4+ T cells were isolated. Only in-frame clones appear in the TCRdb table, and some are missing; sequencing was by immunoSEQ multiplex PCR. The sample lists around 40,000 clones; 55% to 80% were seen once. No antigens are known for them. Sequenced here: CD4+ T cells from PBMCs cultured without peptide, sampled before COVID-19 vaccination. The receptors derive from a human donor who received a COVID-19 vaccine.

This clone was found once. The chain recombines TRBV6-5 with TRBJ1-3, with 9 bases matching TRBD1. Germline trimming cut 0 bases from V and 2 bases from J; bases unmatched to any gene: 2. Germline lookup yields CDR1 MNHEY and CDR2 SVGAGI. This CDR3 region has 16 residues. CDR3 protein: CASSYSRDRAGNTIYF. The CDR3 DNA reads as TGTGCCAGCAGTTACTCTCGGGACAGGGCTGGAAACACCATATATTTT.

The count of this clone is one. The chain recombines TRBV5-1 with TRBJ1-1, with D unclear. The germline V gene has CDR1 SGHRS and CDR2 YFSETQ. This CDR3 contains 13 residues. Trimming cost V 2 bases and J 1 base, with 6 bases left between them. The CDR3 nucleotides are TGCGCCAGCAGCTTTATTAAGAACACTGAAGCTTTCTTT. Its translation is CASSFIKNTEAFF.

This chain uses TRBV30 with TRBJ2-7, with a tentative D call TRBD1 (6 bases). Per germline, CDR1 GTSNPN and CDR2 SVGIG (reference sequence). The V gene lost 3 bases and the J gene lost 2 bases, with 8 bases spanning the gap. This CDR3 region has 12 residues. CDR3 sequence: CAWSRDTYEQYF. The CDR3, as DNA: TGTGCCTGGAGCCGGGACACCTACGAGCAGTACTTC.